What follows are 26 T cell receptor beta chains derived from one specimen sequenced in a study of shared clonotypes between healthy human individuals. Measured with immunoSEQ multiplex PCR; TCRdb has only the in-frame clones, and not every one. The table lists about 2 million clones, approximately 94% of them singletons. Selected positively for CCR7 and CD45RO-negative, naive CD8 cells excluded terminally differentiated effector memory CD45RA+ cells. Sequencing was done on a sample of naive CD8+ T cells sorted from blood. The source is a man younger than 35 in good health.

The chain has TRBV7-9 and TRBJ1-1; D is unresolved. Germline-derived CDR1 and CDR2 are SEHNR and FQNEAQ (reference sequence). This CDR3 spans 11 amino acids. V lost 6 bases and J 6 bases, leaving 8 bases between the germline ends. The CDR3 DNA follows: TGTGCCAGCAGGAAGGGCTCTGAAGCTTTCTTT. Its protein product is CASRKGSEAFF.

The rearrangement joins TRBV15 to TRBJ1-2; TRBD1 aligns across 9 bases. The CDR3 runs 14 residues. Germline V gives CDR1 LNHNV, CDR2 YYDKDF (reference sequence). Losses at the gene ends were 0 bases for V and 7 bases for J; bases not matched to a gene: 3. CDR3 in amino acids: CATSRDLDRGGYTF. The CDR3 DNA reads TGTGCCACCAGCAGAGATCTGGACAGGGGTGGCTACACCTTC.

Concerning this clone itself: Other DNA sequences in this sample translate to the same CDR3. The genes are TRBV4-1 and TRBJ1-3; D gene unclear. With 0 bases removed from V and 0 bases from J, the gap between germline ends came to 6 bases. This CDR3 spans 15 amino acids. CDR1 and CDR2 from the germline V gene are MGHRA and YSYEKL. Here the CDR3 reads CASSQEISSGNTIYF. The CDR3 DNA reads TGCGCCAGCAGCCAAGAAATCAGCTCTGGAAACACCATATATTTT.

J is TRBJ1-1 and V is TRBV30; D is perhaps TRBD1 (5 bases). CDR1 and CDR2 (germline): GTSNPN, SVGIG (reference sequence). The CDR3 runs to 15 residues. Trimming pared 0 bases from V and 4 bases from J, leaving 15 bases between. CDR3 bases: TGTGCCTGGAGTGTGTTTACGGGACGGAGCACTGAAGCTTTCTTT. Encoded protein: CAWSVFTGRSTEAFF. The entire variable domain, with the rest obtained from reference TRBV30 and TRBJ1-1, is as follows: SQTIHQWPATLVQPVGSPLSLECTVEGTSNPNLYWYRQAAGRGLQLLFYSVGIGQISSEVPQNLSASRPQDRQFILSSKKLLLSDSGFYLCAWSVFTGRSTEAFFGQGTRLTVV.

The V gene is TRBV7-6, the J gene TRBJ2-3; D perhaps matches TRBD2 (7 bases). This CDR3 contains 20 residues. Trimming removed 5 bases from V and 5 bases from J, with 32 bases in between. The germline V gene has CDR1 SGHVS and CDR2 FNYEAQ. CDR3 nucleotides: TGTGCCAGCAGCCCCGGGGTCACAGTAGAGGGGGGGCGACAAGAAGATACGCAGTATTTT. Translation gives CASSPGVTVEGGRQEDTQYF.

This clone has a single count. CDR3 bases: TGTGCCAGCAGCTTAGAGGATCGGGAAAAACTGTTTTTT. It encodes CASSLEDREKLFF. J is TRBJ1-4 and V is TRBV7-9; D unclear. Deletions cut 1 base from V and 8 bases from J, with 8 bases between. This CDR3 contains 13 residues. CDR1 is SEHNR and CDR2 is FQNEAQ in the germline V gene (reference sequence).

V and J are TRBV30 and TRBJ2-7, with TRBD2 identical over 8 bases. This CDR3 contains 14 residues. Germline CDR1 is GTSNPN and CDR2 is SVGIG (reference sequence). J was trimmed by 5 bases and V by 5 bases; bases with no gene match: 11. DNA of the CDR3: TGTGCCTGGGTAGACGGGAGGGCCGGCGACGAGCAGTACTTC. This sequence encodes CAWVDGRAGDEQYF.

This chain links TRBV27 with TRBJ2-7, with 9 positions matching TRBD2. The length of the CDR3 is 15 residues. V lost 5 bases, J lost 3 bases, and 8 bases stayed unmatched. CDR1 MNHEY and CDR2 SMNVEV come from the germline V gene (reference sequence). CDR3 amino acids: CASSVFAGGNYEQYF. The CDR3 DNA reads as TGTGCCAGCAGTGTATTTGCGGGAGGGAACTACGAGCAGTACTTC.

The V gene is TRBV19, the J gene TRBJ1-2; 7 bases align to TRBD1. The V gene end was trimmed by 3 bases and the J gene end by 4 bases; junction bases not matched to a gene: 8. Per germline, CDR1 LNHDA and CDR2 SQIVND (reference sequence). The CDR3 covers 15 residues. CDR3 in DNA: TGTGCCAGTAGTATCGGACAGGAGCCCGTCTATGGCTACACCTTC. Protein: CASSIGQEPVYGYTF.

The CDR3 DNA sequence: TGCAGCGTTGATGGACAGGGGTCGTCCTACGAGCAGTACTTC. The encoded protein is CSVDGQGSSYEQYF. The gene calls are TRBV29-1 and TRBJ2-7, with 9 nucleotides matching TRBD1. V gave up 3 bases and J gave up 1 base; unmatched junction bases: 4. The CDR3 sequence is 14 residues long. CDR1 SQVTM and CDR2 ANQGSEA come from the germline V gene.

The chain recombines TRBV9 with TRBJ2-7, with D uncertain. V dropped 0 bases and J dropped 5 bases, with 9 bases sitting between them. Germline loops: CDR1 SGDLS, CDR2 YYNGEE. This CDR3 comprises 13 residues. The CDR3 coding sequence is TGTGCCAGCAGCGTAGAGTTGGGTGACGAGCAGTACTTC. Protein: CASSVELGDEQYF.

The chain combines TRBV7-9 with TRBJ1-3; D gene uncertain. The CDR3 consists of 16 residues. The V gene lost 1 base and the J gene lost 0 bases, with 10 bases spanning the gap. Germline CDR1 and CDR2: SEHNR and FQNEAQ (reference sequence). The CDR3 DNA sequence: TGTGCCAGCAGCTTAGACGACCAAATCTCTGGAAACACCATATATTTT. It yields the protein CASSLDDQISGNTIYF.

This chain links TRBV11-1 with TRBJ2-1; D unresolved. The CDR3 has 13 amino acids. V lost 2 bases to trimming and J lost 6 bases, with 8 bases between them. CDR1 is SGHAT and CDR2 is FQDESV in the germline V gene (reference sequence). This CDR3 is CASSLSGPNEQFF. The CDR3 DNA sequence: TGTGCCAGCAGCTTATCCGGGCCCAATGAGCAGTTCTTC. Filled out from reference TRBV11-1 and TRBJ2-1, the complete variable domain reads EAEVAQSPRYKITEKSQAVAFWCDPISGHATLYWYRQILGQGPELLVQFQDESVVDDSQLPKDRFSAERLKGVDSTLKIQPAELGDSAMYLCASSLSGPNEQFFGPGTRLTVL.

V is TRBV5-1 and J is TRBJ2-7; 11 nucleotides align to TRBD1. The germline CDR1 and CDR2 sequences are SGHRS and YFSETQ. The CDR3 extends over 21 amino acids. V was pared by 6 bases and J by 1 base, with 24 bases of the junction left unmatched. CDR3 residues: CASKGPYRDRGFRVGSYEQYF. The CDR3 DNA sequence: TGCGCCAGCAAGGGCCCCTATCGGGACAGGGGGTTTCGAGTTGGGTCCTACGAGCAGTACTTC. The whole variable domain, filled in from reference TRBV5-1 and TRBJ2-7, reads KAGVTQTPRYLIKTRGQQVTLSCSPISGHRSVSWYQQTPGQGLQFLFEYFSETQRNKGNFPGRFSGRQFSNSRSEMNVSTLELGDSALYLCASKGPYRDRGFRVGSYEQYFGPGTRLTVT.

The DNA of the CDR3 is TGTGCCAGCAGCCGACAGTTAGCGGGAGCGAGACAAGAGACCCAGTACTTC. It yields the protein CASSRQLAGARQETQYF. The genes are TRBV7-8 and TRBJ2-5; TRBD2 matches 9 bases. V shed 5 bases, J shed 2 bases, and the junction held 12 bases outside the gene matches. Germline lookup yields CDR1 SGHVS and CDR2 FQNEAQ. This CDR3 contains 17 residues.

The genes are TRBV7-9 and TRBJ2-7; D is perhaps TRBD1 (5 bases). V lost 8 bases and J lost 3, with 14 bases in between. CDR1 is SEHNR and CDR2 is FQNEAQ in the germline V gene (reference sequence). The CDR3 loop spans 13 amino acids. CDR3 protein: CASQPQGNYEQYF. CDR3 sequence (DNA): TGTGCCAGCCAACCCCAGGGCAACTACGAGCAGTACTTC.

About this clone itself: At one of its ends the junction is not consistent with the germline gene, which may arise from a read error. The rearrangement joins TRBV7-7 to TRBJ1-1; D unclear. Germline values: CDR1 SSHAT, CDR2 FNYEAQ (reference sequence). The CDR3 contains 13 residues. CDR3 in amino acids: CASSMSMNTEAFF. CDR3 DNA: TGTGCTAGCAGTATGTCTATGAACACTGAAGCTTTCTTT.

J is TRBJ2-5 and V is TRBV23-1, with a tentative D call TRBD2 (6 bases). TRBV23-1 is filed as an ORF, its function uncertain. CDR3 size: 14 residues. The ends were cut back, 0 bases at V and 5 bases at J, with 10 bases in the middle. CDR3 protein: CASSQSFGRETQYF. CDR3 coding DNA: TGCGCCAGCAGTCAATCGTTTGGGAGGGAGACCCAGTACTTC.

The chain uses TRBV27 and TRBJ2-4; 9 nucleotides align to TRBD1. The germline V gene has CDR1 MNHEY and CDR2 SMNVEV (reference sequence). The J segment lost 8 bases and the V segment lost 1 base, leaving 6 bases of the junction unmatched. The CDR3 has 15 residues. The CDR3 loop is CASSLLGTGKDIQYF. CDR3 coding DNA: TGTGCCAGCAGTTTATTGGGGACAGGGAAAGACATTCAGTACTTC.

The rearrangement joins TRBV9 to TRBJ2-2; D is undetermined. V was trimmed by 2 bases and J by 3 bases, leaving 8 bases between them. The CDR3 is 14 residues long. From germline, CDR1 is SGDLS and CDR2 YYNGEE. For the CDR3, the DNA is TGTGCCAGCAGCGTTCTGACTGACACCGGGGAGCTGTTTTTT. Its translation is CASSVLTDTGELFF.

J is TRBJ2-2 and V is TRBV2; no reliable D call. The CDR3 consists of 16 residues. Trimming shortened V by 1 base and J by 3 bases, and 12 bases separated the two germline ends. Germline V CDR1 and CDR2: SNHLY, FYNNEI. The CDR3 DNA is TGTGCCAGCAGTGAAGAAGGGCCCTTCGACACCGGGGAGCTGTTTTTT. Protein sequence: CASSEEGPFDTGELFF.

This chain links TRBV6-1 with TRBJ2-3; D ambiguous. The CDR3 runs 16 residues. V was pared by 6 bases and J by 2 bases, with 18 bases between. The germline V gene encodes CDR1 MNHNS and CDR2 SASEGT. The CDR3 DNA follows: TGTGCCAGCAGCGAAAACCCGTGGGGTTCCACAGATACGCAGTATTTT. Amino acid sequence: CASSENPWGSTDTQYF.

V usage is TRBV6-1 and J usage is TRBJ1-5; D is uncertain. The ends were cut back, 3 bases at V and 2 bases at J, with 11 bases in the middle. Germline loops: CDR1 MNHNS, CDR2 SASEGT. The CDR3 covers 15 residues. CDR3 sequence (DNA): TGTGCCAGCAGTGACGTGGGGAACGGCAATCAGCCCCAGCATTTT. Protein sequence: CASSDVGNGNQPQHF.

The rearrangement uses TRBV5-4 and TRBJ2-3; D ambiguous. V was shortened by 3 bases and J by 0 bases, with 11 bases between the two germline ends. Germline V lookup: CDR1 SGHNT, CDR2 YYREEE (reference sequence). This CDR3 is built from 15 residues. Here the CDR3 reads CASSSVGSSTDTQYF. CDR3 coding DNA: TGTGCCAGCAGCTCCGTCGGATCTAGCACAGATACGCAGTATTTT.

In the case of this clone: In the same sample, other DNA sequences code for this CDR3. The chain recombines TRBV2 with TRBJ2-7; D unclear. V dropped 4 bases and J dropped 2 bases, with 9 bases sitting between them. The CDR3 has 13 amino acids. CDR1 and CDR2 (germline): SNHLY, FYNNEI. The CDR3 loop reads CASSVGRTYEQYF. CDR3 coding DNA: TGTGCCAGCAGTGTGGGCAGGACCTACGAGCAGTACTTC.

The chain couples TRBV2 to TRBJ1-4, with D uncertain. The CDR3 is 14 amino acids. Trimming took off 0 bases at V and 7 bases at J, with 9 bases between the two ends. Germline CDR1 SNHLY, CDR2 FYNNEI. The chain's CDR3 is CASSEATATEKLFF. DNA of the CDR3: TGTGCCAGCAGTGAAGCCACCGCCACTGAAAAACTGTTTTTT. The full variable domain, with the rest looked up from reference TRBV2 and TRBJ1-4, is EPEVTQTPSHQVTQMGQEVILRCVPISNHLYFYWYRQILGQKVEFLVSFYNNEISEKSEIFDDQFSVERPDGSNFTLKIRSTKLEDSAMYFCASSEATATEKLFFGSGTQLSVL.